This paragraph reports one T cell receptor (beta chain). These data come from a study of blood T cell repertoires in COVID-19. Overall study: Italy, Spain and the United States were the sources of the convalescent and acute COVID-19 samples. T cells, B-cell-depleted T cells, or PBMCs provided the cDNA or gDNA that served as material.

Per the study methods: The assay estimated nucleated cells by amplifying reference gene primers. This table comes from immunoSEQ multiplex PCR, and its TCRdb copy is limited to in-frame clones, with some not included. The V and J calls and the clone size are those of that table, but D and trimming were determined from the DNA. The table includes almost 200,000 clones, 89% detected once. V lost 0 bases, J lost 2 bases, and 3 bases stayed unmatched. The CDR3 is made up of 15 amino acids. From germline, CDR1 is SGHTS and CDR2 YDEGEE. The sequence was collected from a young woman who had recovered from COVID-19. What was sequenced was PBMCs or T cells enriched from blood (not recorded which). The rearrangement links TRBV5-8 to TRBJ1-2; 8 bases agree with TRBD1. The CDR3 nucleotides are TGTGCCAGCAGCTTGGAGGGACAGGCGAACTATGGCTACACCTTC. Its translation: CASSLEGQANYGYTF.